The 28 T cell receptor beta chains listed next were all sequenced from one sample in a study of neoadjuvant anti-PD-1 for oral cavity cancer. The sample's time point: after neoadjuvant nivolumab, at surgical resection. Measured with immunoSEQ multiplex PCR; TCRdb has only the in-frame clones, and not every one. The sample consists of roughly 32,000 clones, 80% of them appearing once. The specimen comprised PBMCs, sampled after nivolumab (anti-PD-1) treatment. These receptors all stem from a person aged 35 to 85 with oral cavity squamous cell carcinoma.

This sequence joins TRBV7-2 and TRBJ1-2; D not certain. The CDR3 contains 12 residues. Between the trimmed V and J ends, which lost 5 bases and 3 bases, there was a span of 7 bases. Looked up from germline, CDR1 is SGHTA and CDR2 is FQGNSA. CDR3 bases: TGTGCCAGCAGCCTTCTGCACTATGGCTACACCTTC. It yields the protein CASSLLHYGYTF.

The chain links TRBV5-4 to TRBJ2-1, with 11 bases fitting TRBD1. With 4 bases clipped from V and 10 bases from J, the junction kept 10 bases outside the gene matches. This CDR3 contains 15 residues. CDR1 is SGHNT and CDR2 is YYREEE in the germline V gene (reference sequence). Here the CDR3 reads CASSGTGQGAREQFF. The CDR3 DNA follows: TGTGCCAGCAGCGGGACTGGACAGGGGGCGCGGGAGCAGTTCTTC.

In nucleotides, the CDR3 is TGTGCCACCAGCAGAGTATCTCAGAACACTGAAGCTTTCTTT. Amino acids: CATSRVSQNTEAFF. This chain connects TRBV15 to TRBJ1-1, with D uncertain. The ends were cut back, 1 base at V and 1 base at J, with 7 bases in the middle. This CDR3 contains 14 residues. CDR1 and CDR2 (germline): LNHNV, YYDKDF (reference sequence).

This rearrangement joins TRBV27 to TRBJ2-7, with 8 bases lining up with TRBD1. Germline CDR1 is MNHEY and CDR2 is SMNVEV (reference sequence). Trimming removed 4 bases from V and 7 bases from J; junction bases left unmatched: 12. This CDR3 contains 15 residues. The CDR3 loop is CASSSFGDRRREQYF. For the CDR3, the DNA is TGTGCCAGCAGTTCCTTTGGGGACAGGCGACGGGAGCAGTACTTC.

The V gene is TRBV14, the J gene TRBJ1-1, with 10 nucleotides matching TRBD1. Germline assignment: CDR1 SGHDN and CDR2 FVKESK. V lost 1 base to trimming and J lost 4 bases; unmatched junction nucleotides: 12. The CDR3 runs to 18 residues. As DNA, the CDR3 is TGTGCCAGCAGCCAAGGTTGGGCGACAGGGGGCCTGGGCACTGAAGCTTTCTTT. This sequence encodes CASSQGWATGGLGTEAFF. Using reference TRBV14 and TRBJ1-1 for the parts outside the CDR3, the full variable domain is EAGVTQFPSHSVIEKGQTVTLRCDPISGHDNLYWYRRVMGKEIKFLLHFVKESKQDESGMPNNRFLAERTGGTYSTLKVQPAELEDSGVYFCASSQGWATGGLGTEAFFGQGTRLTVV.

This chain links TRBV19 with TRBJ1-5; D perhaps matches TRBD1 (6 bases). Per germline, CDR1 LNHDA and CDR2 SQIVND (reference sequence). The CDR3 contains 17 residues. V shed 4 bases and J shed 2 bases, with 18 bases lying between them. The CDR3 coding sequence is TGTGCCAGTAGTAAGTCCCGGGGGCAAGATGGCAATCAGCCCCAGCATTTT. It yields the protein CASSKSRGQDGNQPQHF.

This chain links TRBV7-9 with TRBJ1-5, with 8 bases aligning to TRBD1. The CDR3 consists of 16 residues. Germline-derived CDR1 and CDR2 are SEHNR and FQNEAQ (reference sequence). V was pared by 1 base and J by 5 bases, with 7 bases of the junction left unmatched. This CDR3 is CASSLGRGLRDQPQHF. The CDR3 region has the DNA TGTGCCAGCAGCTTAGGCAGGGGGCTTCGGGATCAGCCCCAGCATTTT.

The table lists this clone with a few counts. V is TRBV29-1 and J is TRBJ2-7, with a tentative D call TRBD1 (5 bases). Trimming stripped 3 bases from V and 2 bases from J, with 11 bases between. The CDR3 totals 13 residues. Germline V CDR1 and CDR2: SQVTM, ANQGSEA. The CDR3 bases are TGCAGCGTTGAGAGACCGGACACCTACGAGCAGTACTTC. Protein product: CSVERPDTYEQYF.

This clone was observed once. The V and J genes are TRBV5-5 and TRBJ1-5; 8 nucleotides align to TRBD1. Trimming removed 4 bases from V and 3 bases from J; junction bases left unmatched: 3. Per germline, CDR1 SGHKS and CDR2 YYEKEE (reference sequence). The CDR3 is made up of 14 amino acids. CDR3: CASSRQGNNQPQHF. The CDR3 nucleotides are TGTGCCAGCAGCCGACAGGGGAACAATCAGCCCCAGCATTTT.

The rearrangement links TRBV4-1 to TRBJ2-3; no clear D. Per germline, CDR1 MGHRA and CDR2 YSYEKL. The CDR3 is 13 residues long. Trimming left V 0 bases short and J 2 bases short, with 3 bases between. CDR3 nucleotide sequence: TGCGCCAGCAGCCAAGAGGCCACAGATACGCAGTATTTT. This translates into CASSQEATDTQYF.

Only a few counts were recorded for this clone. The DNA of the CDR3 is TGCGCCAGCAGCCAAGACAGGGTGGACACCGGGGAGCTGTTTTTT. The encoded protein is CASSQDRVDTGELFF. The chain uses TRBV4-1 and TRBJ2-2, with D possibly being TRBD1 (5 bases). Germline V gene data show CDR1 as MGHRA and CDR2 as YSYEKL. The V end was cut by 0 bases, the J end by 3 bases, with 8 bases between. The CDR3 contains 15 residues.

The genes are TRBV6-4 and TRBJ2-1; D unresolved. Between the trimmed V and J ends, which lost 0 bases and 0 bases, there was a span of 6 bases. This CDR3 region has 15 residues. Germline V CDR1 and CDR2: MRHNA, SNTAGT. DNA of the CDR3: TGTGCCAGCAGTGACTCGACGGGCTCCTACAATGAGCAGTTCTTC. Translated, it gives CASSDSTGSYNEQFF.

This clone was detected only once. The rearrangement uses TRBV5-1 and TRBJ2-7; the D is unclear. This CDR3 is 14 amino acids long. Germline values: CDR1 SGHRS, CDR2 YFSETQ. V gave up 1 base and J gave up 1 base, with 9 bases separating them. This CDR3 reads CASSLLATSYEQYF. DNA for the CDR3: TGCGCCAGCAGCTTGTTAGCTACATCCTACGAGCAGTACTTC.

The chain joins TRBV6-5 to TRBJ1-1; D may be TRBD1 (5 bases). CDR1 is MNHEY and CDR2 is SVGAGI in the germline V gene. The CDR3 sequence is 15 residues long. Trimming removed 1 base from V and 1 base from J, with 10 bases in between. For the CDR3, the DNA is TGTGCCAGCAGTTACTGGGGCAGGGCGAACACTGAAGCTTTCTTT. It codes for CASSYWGRANTEAFF.

The chain recombines TRBV29-1 with TRBJ2-2; D uncertain. Germline CDR1 is SQVTM and CDR2 is ANQGSEA. The CDR3 consists of 14 residues. V gave up 6 bases and J gave up 1 base, with 12 bases separating them. In DNA form, the CDR3 reads TGCAGCGTATCCGTTGCGGTGAACACCGGGGAGCTGTTTTTT. The encoded protein is CSVSVAVNTGELFF.

CDR3 region: CASRPPGGRSTQYF. CDR3 coding DNA: TGTGCCAGCAGACCTCCCGGCGGGAGAAGTACGCAGTATTTT. V usage is TRBV6-6 and J usage is TRBJ2-3, with 7 nucleotides matching TRBD2. V shed 6 bases, J shed 8 bases, and the junction held 11 bases outside the gene matches. This CDR3 contains 14 residues. Germline loops: CDR1 MNHNY, CDR2 SVGAGI (reference sequence).

V and J are TRBV11-2 and TRBJ2-7; 8 bases fit TRBD2. CDR1 and CDR2 from the germline V gene are SGHAT and FQNNGV. This CDR3 is built from 12 residues. The junction had 1 base not matched to a gene; V was cut back by 8 bases and J by 1 base. CDR3 nucleotide sequence: TGTGCCAGCCGGGGGGGTTCCTACGAGCAGTACTTC. It is translated as CASRGGSYEQYF. Full variable domain (missing parts from reference TRBV11-2 and TRBJ2-7): EAGVAQSPRYKIIEKRQSVAFWCNPISGHATLYWYQQILGQGPKLLIQFQNNGVVDDSQLPKDRFSAERLKGVDSTLKIQPAKLEDSAVYLCASRGGSYEQYFGPGTRLTVT.

The chain has TRBV6-5 and TRBJ2-1, with D tentatively TRBD2 (5 bases). V gave up 7 bases and J gave up 2 bases, with 12 bases separating them. CDR3 length: 14 amino acids. From germline, CDR1 is MNHEY and CDR2 SVGAGI. The CDR3 DNA sequence: TGTGCCAGCAATGTAAGAGCGGCCTACAATGAGCAGTTCTTC. Its translation: CASNVRAAYNEQFF.

The chain is built from TRBV6-1 and TRBJ2-1; 7 positions agree with TRBD2. Germline V gives CDR1 MNHNS, CDR2 SASEGT. Germline trimming cut 2 bases from V and 9 bases from J; bases unmatched to any gene: 4. This CDR3 is 13 amino acids long. The CDR3 region is CASSESGGPEQFF. The DNA of the CDR3 is TGTGCCAGCAGTGAATCGGGAGGTCCTGAGCAGTTCTTC.

The chain couples TRBV29-1 to TRBJ2-1; 8 nucleotides agree with TRBD1. CDR3 length: 11 residues. In germline, CDR1 is SQVTM, CDR2 ANQGSEA. The V and J ends lost 8 bases and 9 bases, in that order; junction bases with no gene match: 6. Here the CDR3 reads CSTEQGGEQFF. The CDR3 region has the DNA TGCAGCACAGAACAGGGGGGTGAGCAGTTCTTC.

This chain uses TRBV7-7 with TRBJ2-5, with D uncertain. This CDR3 comprises 14 residues. V lost 2 bases and J 1 base, leaving 8 bases between the germline ends. Germline V gene sequence: CDR1 SSHAT, CDR2 FNYEAQ (reference sequence). CDR3 sequence: CASSLLDGQETQYF. In nucleotides, the CDR3 is TGTGCCAGCAGCTTATTGGACGGCCAAGAGACCCAGTACTTC. The variable domain in full, with the rest retrieved from reference TRBV7-7 and TRBJ2-5, is GAGVSQSPRYKVTKRGQDVTLRCDPISSHATLYWYQQALGQGPEFLTYFNYEAQPDKSGLPSDRFSAERPEGSISTLTIQRTEQRDSAMYRCASSLLDGQETQYFGPGTRLLVL.

The gene calls are TRBV6-1 and TRBJ1-5; tentatively, D is TRBD1 (6 bases). The CDR3 length is 16 residues. Germline CDR1 and CDR2: MNHNS and SASEGT. The ends were cut back, 1 base at V and 0 bases at J, with 10 bases in the middle. CDR3 nucleotides: TGTGCCAGCAGTGAAGGACAGGAAGATAGCAATCAGCCCCAGCATTTT. It encodes CASSEGQEDSNQPQHF.

This chain uses TRBV28 with TRBJ1-5; the match to TRBD1 covers 9 bases. Per germline, CDR1 MDHEN and CDR2 SYDVKM. J lost 1 base, V lost 6 bases, and 1 base had no gene match. The CDR3 runs to 14 residues. This chain's CDR3 is CASRGTGSNQPQHF. Written as DNA, the CDR3 is TGTGCCAGCAGAGGGACAGGGAGCAATCAGCCCCAGCATTTT.

The gene calls are TRBV4-3 and TRBJ1-2; 7 bases fit TRBD1. This CDR3 is built from 16 residues. The junction had 11 bases not matched to a gene; V was cut back by 3 bases and J by 4 bases. Germline V gene lookup returns CDR1 LGHNA and CDR2 YSLEER. CDR3 coding DNA: TGCGCCAGCAGCCACGCTGGACAGGAGGTCGGCTATGGCTACACCTTC. It encodes CASSHAGQEVGYGYTF.

The chain combines TRBV7-9 with TRBJ1-2, with 9 positions matching TRBD1. The germline V gene encodes CDR1 SEHNR and CDR2 FQNEAQ (reference sequence). J was trimmed by 3 bases and V by 5 bases; bases with no gene match: 10. The CDR3 runs 16 residues. In DNA form, the CDR3 reads TGTGCCAGCAGCGCACGATGGGACAGGGCCGACTATGGCTACACCTTC. Amino acid sequence: CASSARWDRADYGYTF.

The rearrangement joins TRBV7-2 to TRBJ1-4; unclear D gene. The germline CDR1 and CDR2 sequences are SGHTA and FQGNSA. CDR3 size: 13 residues. The V end lost 1 base, the J end lost 5 bases, and 5 bases lay between the germline ends. The CDR3, as DNA: TGTGCCAGCAGCTTAGGGCGGAATGAAAAACTGTTTTTT. Its translation is CASSLGRNEKLFF.

The chain links TRBV7-8 to TRBJ2-7, with D unclear. V was pared by 5 bases and J by 5 bases, with 16 bases between. CDR3 size: 14 residues. Per the germline V gene, CDR1 is SGHVS and CDR2 is FQNEAQ. The CDR3 sequence is CASSRTVSGHEQYF. In DNA form, the CDR3 reads TGTGCCAGCAGCCGTACAGTGTCAGGCCACGAGCAGTACTTC.

The chain has TRBV4-3 and TRBJ1-5; D not certain. This CDR3 contains 15 residues. The V gene lost 1 base and the J gene lost 4 bases, with 11 bases spanning the gap. CDR1 is LGHNA, CDR2 YSLEER, per germline. CDR3 in DNA: TGCGCCAGCAGCCAAGTTGCGGATTCGAATCAGCCCCAGCATTTT. It yields the protein CASSQVADSNQPQHF.